Listed below are T cell receptor beta chains from one sample, sequenced in a study of identical twins. TCRdb reprocessed the 5' RACE reads via MiXCR and lists one record per CDR3 protein. The sample has about 810,000 distinct CDR3 sequences, about 12% seen once. The sample was also linked to a second study, of yellow fever vaccine responses in identical twins.

The sample comprised PBMCs. The receptors shown here come from a woman aged 18 to 35 in good health. CDR3s leave out the opening cysteine and the closing phenylalanine or tryptophan. The D gene is left open where the match is weak. The listing skips clone size in some rows; elsewhere it reads once, few, many or a size class.

D: -; V: TRBV10-3; size: many; J: TRBJ1-5; CDR3: AISEGGINQPQH
D: TRBD1; V: TRBV24-1; size: -; J: TRBJ2-1; CDR3: ATSDLGQGGNEQF
D: -; V: TRBV28; size: many; J: TRBJ1-3; CDR3: ASLGRYSGNTIY
D: TRBD2; V: TRBV11-1; size: -; J: TRBJ2-7; CDR3: ASSPFSGASYEQY
D: -; V: TRBV4-1; size: -; J: TRBJ2-3; CDR3: ASSPMGAGGTDTQY
D: TRBD2; V: TRBV6-1; size: -; J: TRBJ2-5; CDR3: ASGTTLEETQC
D: TRBD2; V: TRBV6-2/TRBV6-3; size: few; J: TRBJ2-5; CDR3: ASSWGRGGSETQY
D: TRBD1; V: TRBV7-9; size: few; J: TRBJ2-3; CDR3: ASSAGTVTDTQY
D: TRBD2; V: TRBV12-3/TRBV12-4; size: few; J: TRBJ2-3; CDR3: ASSSWEGTHPDTQY
D: TRBD1; V: TRBV6-1; size: -; J: TRBJ2-7; CDR3: ASNRQGATYEQY
D: TRBD1; V: TRBV24-1; size: few; J: TRBJ1-5; CDR3: ATSRTGVSQPQH
D: TRBD2; V: TRBV12-3/TRBV12-4; size: few; J: TRBJ2-1; CDR3: ASHRSGSSYNEQF
D: TRBD2; V: TRBV5-1; size: -; J: TRBJ2-3; CDR3: ASRYGTSSTMTDTQY
D: TRBD2; V: TRBV3-1; size: few; J: TRBJ2-1; CDR3: ASSQGGTSGNEQF
D: -; V: TRBV7-6; size: few; J: TRBJ2-2; CDR3: ASRPSLDLTGELF
D: TRBD1; V: TRBV20-1; size: few; J: TRBJ1-2; CDR3: SAPGPGQPAYYGYT
D: -; V: TRBV12-3/TRBV12-4; size: -; J: TRBJ1-1; CDR3: ASTLLGVNTEAF
D: -; V: TRBV3-1; size: few; J: TRBJ2-7; CDR3: ASSQALTEAYEQY
D: TRBD1; V: TRBV20-1; size: many; J: TRBJ1-5; CDR3: SAREQGGYQPQH
D: -; V: TRBV12-3/TRBV12-4; size: many; J: TRBJ1-2; CDR3: ASSFGRVPSYGYT
D: -; V: TRBV7-2; size: -; J: TRBJ2-1; CDR3: ASSLAGIWGASYNEQF
D: TRBD2; V: TRBV2; size: -; J: TRBJ2-3; CDR3: ATGLAGTSTDTQY
D: -; V: TRBV27; size: many; J: TRBJ1-2; CDR3: ASSFNSANYGYT
D: TRBD2; V: TRBV5-1; size: few; J: TRBJ2-1; CDR3: ASSLVSTSGGGLDEQF
D: -; V: TRBV7-2; size: many; J: TRBJ2-1; CDR3: ASSLTGDGASYNEQF
D: TRBD2; V: TRBV12-3/TRBV12-4; size: few; J: TRBJ2-1; CDR3: ASSLLTSVMNEQF
D: -; V: TRBV7-9; size: -; J: TRBJ2-2; CDR3: ASSPSPPSGELF
D: -; V: TRBV2; size: few; J: TRBJ2-1; CDR3: ASTYASNSYNEQF
D: -; V: TRBV4-1; size: -; J: TRBJ2-6; CDR3: ASSRTRDAESGANVLT
D: -; V: TRBV5-1; size: few; J: TRBJ1-5; CDR3: ASSLDTNSNQPQH
D: -; V: TRBV10-1; size: -; J: TRBJ2-1; CDR3: ASSDLLGNEQF
D: -; V: TRBV11-2; size: few; J: TRBJ1-2; CDR3: ASSHYSTGNFYGYT
D: TRBD2; V: TRBV7-9; size: few; J: TRBJ2-1; CDR3: ASEGTRVNEQF
D: TRBD2; V: TRBV5-1; size: -; J: TRBJ2-7; CDR3: ASSFSGSEYEQY
D: TRBD1; V: TRBV28; size: many; J: TRBJ1-5; CDR3: ASRQGTYFNQPQH
D: -; V: TRBV11-2; size: -; J: TRBJ1-4; CDR3: ASSFSSNEKLF
D: -; V: TRBV11-3; size: few; J: TRBJ2-3; CDR3: ASGPQNRDFYTDTQY
D: -; V: TRBV29-1; size: -; J: TRBJ2-5; CDR3: SVEVGTGRWETQY
D: TRBD2; V: TRBV20-1; size: -; J: TRBJ2-3; CDR3: SARIAGGTDTQY
D: TRBD1; V: TRBV4-1; size: -; J: TRBJ1-4; CDR3: ASSQPKDRGANEKLF